These 10 T cell receptor beta chains were all obtained from the same sample, sequenced in a study of T cells in Graves' hyperthyroidism and ophthalmopathy. TCR beta CDR3 regions were amplified from RNA. TCR CDR3 underwent first-round RT-PCR with the HTBI primer set. TCRdb reanalysed the multiplex PCR reads using MiXCR and keeps one entry per CDR3 protein. The sample lists 350,000 or so distinct CDR3 sequences, around a sixth occurring once. The specimen was blood. Source of these receptors: a middle-aged woman with Graves' ophthalmopathy.

This clonotype was seen a handful of times. This rearrangement joins TRBV12-3 or TRBV12-4 to TRBJ2-7; possibly TRBD2 for D (6 bases). V was pared by 5 bases and J by 0 bases, with 11 bases between. The CDR3 contains 14 residues. The CDR3: CASSIRETSYEQYF. The CDR3 DNA reads as TGTGCCAGCAGTATACGGGAGACCTCCTACGAGCAGTACTTC.

In its sample, this clonotype was seen many times. This sequence joins TRBV7-2 and TRBJ2-2; no clear D gene. CDR3 length: 14 residues. Germline loops: CDR1 SGHTA, CDR2 FQGNSA. V lost 0 bases, J lost 4 bases, and 6 bases lay in between. CDR3 residues: CASSLAHATGELFF. CDR3 in DNA: TGTGCCAGCAGCTTAGCGCACGCCACCGGGGAGCTGTTTTTT.

The table lists this clonotype with many counts. The chain uses TRBV11-2 and TRBJ2-7; tentatively, D is TRBD2 (5 bases). Trimming removed 1 base from V and 7 bases from J, with 8 bases in between. The CDR3 runs to 12 residues. Germline V gene data show CDR1 as SGHAT and CDR2 as FQNNGV. The CDR3 DNA sequence: TGTGCCAGCAGCTTAGGGAGGTGGGAGCAGTACTTC. It translates to CASSLGRWEQYF.

This clonotype was counted at least ten times. V gene TRBV7-8 combines with J gene TRBJ2-1; 13 bases fit TRBD2. Germline assignment: CDR1 SGHVS and CDR2 FQNEAQ. With V trimmed by 4 bases and J by 5 bases, 8 bases remained unmatched. This CDR3 has 17 residues. The CDR3 region has the DNA TGTGCCAGCAGCTCAAATTCGGGACTAGCGGGAAACAATGAGCAGTTCTTC. As protein: CASSSNSGLAGNNEQFF.

This clonotype was counted many times. This chain connects TRBV4-2 to TRBJ1-2, with D uncertain. The germline V gene encodes CDR1 LGHNA and CDR2 YNFKEQ. V lost 0 bases, J lost 8 bases, and 7 bases lay in between. This CDR3 is built from 12 residues. CDR3 bases: TGTGCCAGCAGCCAAGAGGGTTGGGGCTACACCTTC. This translates into CASSQEGWGYTF.

V and J are TRBV6-2 or TRBV6-3 and TRBJ2-5; TRBD2 agrees at 8 bases. The CDR3 runs to 14 residues. Germline V CDR1 and CDR2: MNHEY, SVGEGT. Trimming cost V 7 bases and J 2 bases; bases outside gene matches: 6. This chain's CDR3 is CASNRGGLQETQYF. The DNA of the CDR3 is TGTGCCAGCAACCGGGGGGGGCTACAAGAGACCCAGTACTTC.

This clonotype was seen repeatedly, ten times or more. The chain combines TRBV6-5 with TRBJ1-3; D is ambiguous. The length of the CDR3 is 16 residues. Germline V gene sequence: CDR1 MNHEY, CDR2 SVGAGI. Trimming pared 0 bases from V and 0 bases from J, leaving 9 bases between. The CDR3 loop reads CASSYSAEYSGNTIYF. The DNA for the CDR3 is TGTGCCAGCAGTTACTCGGCAGAATACTCTGGAAACACCATATATTTT.

This clonotype was recorded at least ten times. The V and J genes are TRBV10-2 and TRBJ1-2; no clear D gene. Germline CDR1 WSHSY, CDR2 SAAADI. Deletions cut 4 bases from V and 8 bases from J, with 14 bases between. The CDR3 contains 13 residues. DNA of the CDR3: TGCGCCAGCAGTGGGGTCCCCGGTTGGGGCTACACCTTC. This sequence encodes CASSGVPGWGYTF.

This clonotype was seen repeatedly, ten times or more. The chain uses TRBV6-1 and TRBJ2-5; no firm D call. Trimming left V 7 bases short and J 4 bases short, with 10 bases between. There are 12 residues in the CDR3. The germline V gene has CDR1 MNHNS and CDR2 SASEGT. The CDR3 reads CASTRAPETQYF. As DNA, the CDR3 is TGTGCCAGCACCCGAGCTCCAGAGACCCAGTACTTC.

This clonotype occurred once. This sequence joins TRBV6-5 and TRBJ1-1, with TRBD1 matching 8 bases. The CDR3 is 15 amino acids. Losses at the gene ends were 0 bases for V and 5 bases for J; bases not matched to a gene: 5. Germline V CDR1 and CDR2: MNHEY, SVGAGI. The CDR3 protein is CASSYSQGAMTEAFF. In DNA, the CDR3 is TGTGCCAGCAGTTACTCTCAGGGGGCGATGACTGAAGCTTTCTTT.